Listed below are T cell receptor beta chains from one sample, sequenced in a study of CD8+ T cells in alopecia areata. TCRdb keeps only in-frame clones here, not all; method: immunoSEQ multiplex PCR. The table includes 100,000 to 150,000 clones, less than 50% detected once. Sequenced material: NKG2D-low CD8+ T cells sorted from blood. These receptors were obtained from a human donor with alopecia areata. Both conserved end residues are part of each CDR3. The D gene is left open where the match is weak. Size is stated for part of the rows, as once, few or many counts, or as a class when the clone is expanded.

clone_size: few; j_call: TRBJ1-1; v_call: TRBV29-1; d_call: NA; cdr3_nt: TGCAGCGGGCTGGGGGTTGACACTGAAGCTTTCTTT; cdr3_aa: CSGLGVDTEAFF
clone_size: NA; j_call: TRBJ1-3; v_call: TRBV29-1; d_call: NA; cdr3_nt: TGCAGCGTTGAAGATCGTCACAGAGACTCTGGAAACACCATATATTTT; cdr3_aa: CSVEDRHRDSGNTIYF
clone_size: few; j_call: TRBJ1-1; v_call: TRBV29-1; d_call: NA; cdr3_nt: TGCAGCGTTGAAGGGGGCACTGAAGCTTTCTTT; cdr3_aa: CSVEGGTEAFF
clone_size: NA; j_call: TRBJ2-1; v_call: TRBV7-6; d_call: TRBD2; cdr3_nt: TGTGCCAGCAGCACAACTAGCGGGAGGTACAATGAGCAGTTCTTC; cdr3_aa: CASSTTSGRYNEQFF
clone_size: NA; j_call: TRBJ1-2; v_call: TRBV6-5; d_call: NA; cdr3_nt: TGTGCCAGCAGTTACGAGGCAGGCTATGGCTACACCTTC; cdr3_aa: CASSYEAGYGYTF
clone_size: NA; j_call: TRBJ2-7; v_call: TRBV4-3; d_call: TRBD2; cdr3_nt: TGCGCCAGCAGCCAAGAAGAGCGGGGCTACGAGCAGTACTTC; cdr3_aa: CASSQEERGYEQYF
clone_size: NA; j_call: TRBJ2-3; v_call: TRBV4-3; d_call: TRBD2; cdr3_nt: TGCGCCAGCAGCCGGGGACTAGCGGGAGGCCTCACAGATACGCAGTATTTT; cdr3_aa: CASSRGLAGGLTDTQYF
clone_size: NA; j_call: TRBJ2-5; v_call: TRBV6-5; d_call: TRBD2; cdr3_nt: TGTGCCAGCAGTTACCATGGTAGCGGGGAAGGGGAGACCCAGTACTTC; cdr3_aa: CASSYHGSGEGETQYF
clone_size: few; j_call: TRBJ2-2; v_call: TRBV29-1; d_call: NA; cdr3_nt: TGCAGCGCCCGGGCAGACACCGGGGAGCTGTTTTTT; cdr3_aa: CSARADTGELFF
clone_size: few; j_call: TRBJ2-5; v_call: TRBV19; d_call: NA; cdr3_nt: TGTGCCAGTAGTATGTTCTCAGGGGCAAGTGAGACCCAGTACTTC; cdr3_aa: CASSMFSGASETQYF
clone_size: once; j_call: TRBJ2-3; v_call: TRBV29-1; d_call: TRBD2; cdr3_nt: TGCAGCGTTGCGGGTCCGGACGTAGCGGGAGGGCCCACAGATACGCAGTATTTT; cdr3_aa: CSVAGPDVAGGPTDTQYF
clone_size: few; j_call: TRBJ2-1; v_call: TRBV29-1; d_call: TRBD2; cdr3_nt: TGCAGCGTTGAAACGGGCCTAGCGGGAGTAGGTGAGCAGTTCTTC; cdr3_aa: CSVETGLAGVGEQFF
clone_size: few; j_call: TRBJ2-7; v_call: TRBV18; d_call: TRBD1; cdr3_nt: TGTGCCAGCTCACCAACTGGCGGAGCCGACAGGGGCTACGAGCAGTACTTC; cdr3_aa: CASSPTGGADRGYEQYF
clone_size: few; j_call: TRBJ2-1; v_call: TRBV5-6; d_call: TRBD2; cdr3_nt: TGTGCCAGCAGGGCGGGGGGTGAGCAGTTCTTC; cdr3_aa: CASRAGGEQFF
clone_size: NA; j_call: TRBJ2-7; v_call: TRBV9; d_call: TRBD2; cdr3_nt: TGTGCCAGCAGCGTAACTAGCGGGGACTACGAGCAGTACTTC; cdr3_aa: CASSVTSGDYEQYF
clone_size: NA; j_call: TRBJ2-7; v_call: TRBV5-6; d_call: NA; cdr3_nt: TGTGCCAGCAGCTTCGGCACCCTCTCCTACGAGCAGTACTTC; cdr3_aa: CASSFGTLSYEQYF
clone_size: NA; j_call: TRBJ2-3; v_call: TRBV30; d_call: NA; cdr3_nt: TGTGCCTGGAGTGTACACTCCGGGTCAGATACGCAGTATTTT; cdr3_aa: CAWSVHSGSDTQYF
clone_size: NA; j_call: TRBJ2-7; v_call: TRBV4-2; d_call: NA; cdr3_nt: TGTGCCAGCAGCCCAGGAGGAGGCTACGAGCAGTACTTC; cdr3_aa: CASSPGGGYEQYF
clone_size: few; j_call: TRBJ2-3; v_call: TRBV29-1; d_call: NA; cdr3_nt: TGCAGCGTTGGCCAAGACACAGATACGCAGTATTTT; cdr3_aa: CSVGQDTDTQYF
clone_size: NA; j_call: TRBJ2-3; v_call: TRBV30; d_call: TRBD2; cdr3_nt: TGTGCCTGGAGGGATATAGCGGGCGGAACAGATACGCAGTATTTT; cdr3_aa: CAWRDIAGGTDTQYF
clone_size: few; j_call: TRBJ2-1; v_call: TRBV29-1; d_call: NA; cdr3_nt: TGCAGCGTTGGGGCTGGGTCCAATGAGCAGTTCTTC; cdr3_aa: CSVGAGSNEQFF
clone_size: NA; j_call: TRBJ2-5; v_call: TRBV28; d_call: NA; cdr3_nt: TGTGCCAGCAAAGGCCTCGAGACCCAGTACTTC; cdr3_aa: CASKGLETQYF
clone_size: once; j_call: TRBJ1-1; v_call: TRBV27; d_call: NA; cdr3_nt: TGTGCCAGCAGCCTCCTTGAGAACACTGAAGCTTTCTTT; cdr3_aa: CASSLLENTEAFF
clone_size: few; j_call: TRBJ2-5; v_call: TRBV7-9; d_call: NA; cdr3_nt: TGTGCCAGCAGCCTGGGCGGGGACAGCATGGAGACCCAGTACTTC; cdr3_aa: CASSLGGDSMETQYF
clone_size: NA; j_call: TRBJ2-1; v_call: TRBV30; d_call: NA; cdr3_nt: TGTGCCTGGAGGGCAAGCTACAATGAGCAGTTCTTC; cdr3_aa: CAWRASYNEQFF
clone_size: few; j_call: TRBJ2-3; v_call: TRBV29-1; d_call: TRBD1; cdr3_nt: TGCAGCGTTGAAGACTCGGACAGGGCTAGCACAGATACGCAGTATTTT; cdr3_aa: CSVEDSDRASTDTQYF
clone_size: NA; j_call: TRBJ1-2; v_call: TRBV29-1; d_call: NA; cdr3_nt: TGCAGCGGCGTACGGGGGGACGACTATGGCTACACCTTC; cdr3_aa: CSGVRGDDYGYTF
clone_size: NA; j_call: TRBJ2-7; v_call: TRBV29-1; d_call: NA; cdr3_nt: TGCAGCGTTGAAGGACAGCAATACGAGCAGTACTTC; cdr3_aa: CSVEGQQYEQYF
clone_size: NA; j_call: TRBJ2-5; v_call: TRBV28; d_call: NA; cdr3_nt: TGTGCCAGCAGTTTGGGGGCTACTAGTTTGGAGACCCAGTACTTC; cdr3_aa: CASSLGATSLETQYF
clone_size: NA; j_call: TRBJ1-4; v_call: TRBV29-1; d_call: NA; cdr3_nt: TGCAGCGTTGCGGGGAACCGGGAAAAACTGTTTTTT; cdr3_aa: CSVAGNREKLFF
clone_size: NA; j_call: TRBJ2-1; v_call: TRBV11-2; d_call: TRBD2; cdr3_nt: TGTGCCAGCAGCCCCGGGACTAGCAGCTACAATGAGCAGTTCTTC; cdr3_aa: CASSPGTSSYNEQFF
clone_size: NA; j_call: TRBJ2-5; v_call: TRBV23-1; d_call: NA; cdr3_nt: TGCGCCAGCAGTCAACCGACAGGGAGGGTAGACCCCCAGTACTTC; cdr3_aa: CASSQPTGRVDPQYF
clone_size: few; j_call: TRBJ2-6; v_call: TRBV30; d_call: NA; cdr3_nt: TGTGCCTGGAGTGCGGCGGCCTCTGGGGCCAACGTCCTGACTTTC; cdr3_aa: CAWSAAASGANVLTF
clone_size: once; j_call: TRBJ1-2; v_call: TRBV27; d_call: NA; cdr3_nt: TGTGCCAGCAGTTCCGGGGCTAGTGGCTACACCTTC; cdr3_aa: CASSSGASGYTF
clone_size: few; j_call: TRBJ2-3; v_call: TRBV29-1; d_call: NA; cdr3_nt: TGCAGCGTTGAAGGCAGGGATGGCACAGATACGCAGTATTTT; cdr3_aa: CSVEGRDGTDTQYF
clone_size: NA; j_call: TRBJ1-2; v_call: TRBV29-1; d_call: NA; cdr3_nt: TGCAGCGTTGAACTAGGGGGAATAGCTAACTATGGCTACACCTTC; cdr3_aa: CSVELGGIANYGYTF
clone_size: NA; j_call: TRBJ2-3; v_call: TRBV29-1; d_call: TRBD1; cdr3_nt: TGCAGCGTTGAAGCCCCCGAGACAGGGGTTACAGATACGCAGTATTTT; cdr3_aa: CSVEAPETGVTDTQYF
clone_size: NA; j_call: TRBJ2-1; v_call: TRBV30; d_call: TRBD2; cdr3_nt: TGTGCCTGGAGACGGGACGGGGGGGGAAATGAGCAGTTCTTC; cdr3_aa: CAWRRDGGGNEQFF
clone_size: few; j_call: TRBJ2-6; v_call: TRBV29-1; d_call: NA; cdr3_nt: TGCAGCGTTGCTGGACCAAGCTCTGGGGCCAACGTCCTGACTTTC; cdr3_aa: CSVAGPSSGANVLTF
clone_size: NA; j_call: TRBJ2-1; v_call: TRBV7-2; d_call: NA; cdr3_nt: TGTGCCAGCAGCCTAGACGTTGGGGACAATGAGCAGTTCTTC; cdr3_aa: CASSLDVGDNEQFF
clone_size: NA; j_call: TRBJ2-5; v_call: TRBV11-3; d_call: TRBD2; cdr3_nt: TGTGCCAGCAGCCCCGGGAGGGGTCCCCCTCAAGAGACCCAGTACTTC; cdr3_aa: CASSPGRGPPQETQYF
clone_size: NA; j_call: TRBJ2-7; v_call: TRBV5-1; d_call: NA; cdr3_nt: TGCGCCAGCAGCTCCAGCATATCCTACGAGCAGTACTTC; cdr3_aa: CASSSSISYEQYF
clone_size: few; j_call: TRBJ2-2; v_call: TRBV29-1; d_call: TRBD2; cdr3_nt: TGCAGCATTGGGACTAGCGGAAACACCGGGGAGCTGTTTTTT; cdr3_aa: CSIGTSGNTGELFF
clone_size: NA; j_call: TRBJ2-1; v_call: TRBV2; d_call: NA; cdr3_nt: TGTGCCAGCTCGGGGAATGAGCAGTTCTTC; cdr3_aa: CASSGNEQFF
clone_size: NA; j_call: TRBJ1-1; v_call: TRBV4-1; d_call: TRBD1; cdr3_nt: TGCGCCAGCAGCCATGAAACAGGGGCGAACACTGAAGCTTTCTTT; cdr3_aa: CASSHETGANTEAFF
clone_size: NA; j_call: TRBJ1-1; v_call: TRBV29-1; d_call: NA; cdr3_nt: TGCAGCGTTGAGTACCTGAACACTGAAGCTTTCTTT; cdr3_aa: CSVEYLNTEAFF
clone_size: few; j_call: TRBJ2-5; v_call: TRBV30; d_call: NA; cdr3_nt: TGTGCCTGGAGTCCCATCCCCACGGAGACCCAGTACTTC; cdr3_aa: CAWSPIPTETQYF
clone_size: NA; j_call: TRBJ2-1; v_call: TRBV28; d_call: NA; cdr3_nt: TGTGCCAGCAGTTTATTAACACAGAACAATGAGCAGTTCTTC; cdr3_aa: CASSLLTQNNEQFF
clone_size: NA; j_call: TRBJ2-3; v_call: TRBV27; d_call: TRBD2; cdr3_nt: TGTGCCACCTTACTCACTGGGGGGGCAGATACGCAGTATTTT; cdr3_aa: CATLLTGGADTQYF
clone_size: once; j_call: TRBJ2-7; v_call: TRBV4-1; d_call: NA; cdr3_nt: TGCGCCAGCAGCCAAGATGTGAACTGGCCCGTCTCCTACGAGCAGTACTTC; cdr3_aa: CASSQDVNWPVSYEQYF
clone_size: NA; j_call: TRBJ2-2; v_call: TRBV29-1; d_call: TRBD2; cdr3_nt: TGCAGCGTCCAGCGGGAGGGTGACGGGGAGCTGTTTTTT; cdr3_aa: CSVQREGDGELFF
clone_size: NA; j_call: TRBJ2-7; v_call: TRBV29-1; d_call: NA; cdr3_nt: TGCAGCGTTGAAGATCTCCTCCCTGAGGGTTCTAGCGAGCAGTACTTC; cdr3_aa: CSVEDLLPEGSSEQYF
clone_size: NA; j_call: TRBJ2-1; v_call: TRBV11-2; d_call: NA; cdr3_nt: TGTGCCAGCAGCTTAGGGTCAGGGGTGTTCTTC; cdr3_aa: CASSLGSGVFF
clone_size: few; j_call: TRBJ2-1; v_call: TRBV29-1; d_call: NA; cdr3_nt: TGCAGCGTTGAAGACAGAACGGTCCGCGGCCTCTTC; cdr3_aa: CSVEDRTVRGLF
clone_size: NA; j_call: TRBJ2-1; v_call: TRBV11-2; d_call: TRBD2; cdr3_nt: TGTGCCAGCAGCTTAGATCTAGGGACTAGCGTGTCAGTCACCTACAATGAGCAGTTCTTC; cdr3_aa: CASSLDLGTSVSVTYNEQFF
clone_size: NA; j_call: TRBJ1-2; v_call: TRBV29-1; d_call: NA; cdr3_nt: TGCAGCGTTGAAGATTCCTTTAGCGTGCAAAACTATGGCTACACCTTC; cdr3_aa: CSVEDSFSVQNYGYTF